Following are 24 T cell receptor beta chains from one sample sequenced in a study of CD8+ T cells in alopecia areata. Following RNA extraction, reverse transcription yielded cDNA that acted as the sequencing template. TCRdb keeps only in-frame clones here, not all; method: immunoSEQ multiplex PCR. The sample lists 110,000 to 150,000 clones; more than 85% were seen once. Treatment defined: oral pan-JAK inhibitor, 5-10 mg twice daily. The starting material was CD8+ T cells sorted from blood, obtained at week 4, from a patient treated with tofacitinib. The receptors shown here come from a human donor with alopecia areata.

This clone was seen a handful of times. The gene calls are TRBV29-1 and TRBJ1-2; no clear D gene. CDR1 and CDR2 from the germline V gene are SQVTM and ANQGSEA. The CDR3 length is 13 residues. Trimming left V 6 bases short and J 2 bases short, with 13 bases between. As DNA, the CDR3 is TGCAGCGTCCCTGCGGCAGTCAACTATGGCTACACCTTC. Encoded protein: CSVPAAVNYGYTF.

This chain connects TRBV27 to TRBJ2-7; 9 bases are shared with TRBD2. V was pared by 2 bases and J by 5 bases, with 10 bases of the junction left unmatched. Germline loops: CDR1 MNHEY, CDR2 SMNVEV (reference sequence). The length of the CDR3 is 16 residues. The CDR3 bases are TGTGCCAGCAGTTTAGCGAGGCGGGAGGGGCTCGACGAGCAGTACTTC. Its protein is CASSLARREGLDEQYF.

The chain employs TRBV11-2 and TRBJ2-7; D gene unclear. The CDR3 is 16 residues long. Germline assignment: CDR1 SGHAT and CDR2 FQNNGV. Trimming took off 1 base at V and 1 base at J, with 14 bases between the two ends. Written as DNA, the CDR3 is TGTGCCAGCAGCTTAGCAATGTTAACAGCATCCTACGAGCAGTACTTC. The encoded protein is CASSLAMLTASYEQYF. Variable domain in full (rest from reference TRBV11-2 and TRBJ2-7): EAGVAQSPRYKIIEKRQSVAFWCNPISGHATLYWYQQILGQGPKLLIQFQNNGVVDDSQLPKDRFSAERLKGVDSTLKIQPAKLEDSAVYLCASSLAMLTASYEQYFGPGTRLTVT.

V gene TRBV6-5 combines with J gene TRBJ1-2; TRBD1 matches at 7 bases. The CDR3 runs 15 residues. Looked up from germline, CDR1 is MNHEY and CDR2 is SVGAGI. The trim removed 2 bases at V and 6 bases at J, leaving 9 bases unmatched. For the CDR3, the DNA is TGTGCCAGCAGTTACACACAGGGGTATGGGGATGGCTACACCTTC. Translating gives CASSYTQGYGDGYTF.

This chain links TRBV7-9 with TRBJ2-7; D is uncertain. Germline V gene sequence: CDR1 SEHNR, CDR2 FQNEAQ (reference sequence). This CDR3 region has 14 residues. Trimming cost V 5 bases and J 3 bases, with 14 bases left between them. The CDR3 nucleotides read TGTGCCAGCAGCCCCGACGATAGGGTCTACGAGCAGTACTTC. Amino acids: CASSPDDRVYEQYF.

This chain connects TRBV4-1 to TRBJ2-1; maybe TRBD2 (5 bases). CDR1 and CDR2 from the germline V gene are MGHRA and YSYEKL. V was shortened by 0 bases and J by 5 bases, with 11 bases between the two germline ends. This CDR3 is 15 amino acids long. CDR3 amino acids: CASSQEPRGNNEQFF. The CDR3 region has the DNA TGCGCCAGCAGCCAAGAGCCGCGAGGGAACAATGAGCAGTTCTTC.

The chain couples TRBV7-2 to TRBJ2-7; D call uncertain. The ends were cut back, 5 bases at V and 0 bases at J, with 11 bases in the middle. The CDR3 covers 14 residues. The germline CDR1 and CDR2 sequences are SGHTA and FQGNSA. CDR3 DNA: TGTGCCAGCAGCCCAACGATTGGCTCCTACGAGCAGTACTTC. Translated, it gives CASSPTIGSYEQYF.

This chain links TRBV6-1 with TRBJ2-3; 8 bases are shared with TRBD1. V lost 2 bases, J lost 3 bases, and 10 bases stayed unmatched. There are 17 residues in the CDR3. From germline, CDR1 is MNHNS and CDR2 SASEGT. The CDR3: CASSELPGRGQTDTQYF. The CDR3 coding sequence is TGTGCCAGCAGTGAATTACCGGGCAGGGGGCAAACAGATACGCAGTATTTT.

V is TRBV5-1 and J is TRBJ1-1; D perhaps matches TRBD1 (5 bases). Germline-derived CDR1 and CDR2 are SGHRS and YFSETQ. Trimming removed 0 bases at V and 7 bases at J, with 10 bases between. The CDR3 runs to 13 residues. This CDR3 reads CASSLDGADEAFF. The CDR3 DNA reads as TGCGCCAGCAGCTTGGACGGGGCGGATGAAGCTTTCTTT.

This clone was detected a few times. V usage is TRBV27 and J usage is TRBJ2-3; TRBD2 aligns across 10 bases. This CDR3 is 18 amino acids long. CDR1 is MNHEY, CDR2 SMNVEV, per germline (reference sequence). The J segment lost 0 bases and the V segment lost 3 bases, leaving 9 bases of the junction unmatched. This CDR3 is CASSFIRLAGSSTDTQYF. The CDR3 DNA is TGTGCCAGCAGTTTTATTCGACTAGCGGGTTCTAGCACAGATACGCAGTATTTT.

The V call is TRBV6-6, the J call TRBJ2-1; possibly TRBD1 or TRBD2 for D (5 bases each). Germline V gene data show CDR1 as MNHNY and CDR2 as SVGAGI (reference sequence). The CDR3 covers 15 residues. The V end was cut by 10 bases, the J end by 3 bases, with 19 bases between. As DNA, the CDR3 is TGTGCCACCCACCAGACTGAGGGGCTCTACAATGAGCAGTTCTTC. This encodes CATHQTEGLYNEQFF.

The chain combines TRBV6-6 with TRBJ2-7, with 9 bases that match TRBD1. CDR3 length equals 14 residues. Trimming took 8 bases from V and 3 from J; bases not matched to a gene: 8. Germline values: CDR1 MNHNY, CDR2 SVGAGI (reference sequence). CDR3 DNA sequence: TGTGCCAGCGGGTGGGGACAGGGATACTACGAGCAGTACTTC. It specifies CASGWGQGYYEQYF.

The rearrangement uses TRBV21-1 and TRBJ2-1; TRBD2, as called in the table, went unchecked against the DNA. TRBV21-1 is a recognized pseudogene. The CDR3 runs 17 residues. CDR3 sequence reads: CASSKGQREGPYNEQFF. Here the CDR3 DNA reads TGTGCCAGCAGCAAAGGCCAGCGGGAGGGCCCCTACAATGAGCAGTTCTTC.

The chain employs TRBV29-1 and TRBJ2-7; 7 bases fit TRBD1. The CDR3 is 12 residues long. The germline CDR1 and CDR2 sequences are SQVTM and ANQGSEA. Trimming removed 7 bases from V and 3 bases from J; junction bases left unmatched: 6. CDR3 sequence reads: CSAVGQNYEQYF. The CDR3 coding sequence is TGCAGCGCCGTGGGACAGAACTACGAGCAGTACTTC.

The chain is built from TRBV5-4 and TRBJ2-7, with D possibly TRBD1 on 7 matching bases. Trimming shortened V by 1 base and J by 7 bases, and 15 bases separated the two germline ends. The CDR3 consists of 14 residues. Per germline, CDR1 SGHNT and CDR2 YYREEE (reference sequence). DNA for the CDR3: TGTGCCAGCAGCTTGAAGGGGGCTAGCGCGGAGCAGTACTTC. It translates to CASSLKGASAEQYF.

The chain links TRBV5-4 to TRBJ2-7; no clear D. The ends were cut back, 0 bases at V and 5 bases at J, with 12 bases in the middle. The CDR3 is 14 residues long. Germline loops: CDR1 SGHNT, CDR2 YYREEE (reference sequence). CDR3 region: CASSLVPGFHEQYF. CDR3 coding DNA: TGTGCCAGCAGCTTGGTTCCGGGTTTCCACGAGCAGTACTTC.

The chain combines TRBV9 with TRBJ1-5, with 9 bases that match TRBD1. Germline V gene lookup returns CDR1 SGDLS and CDR2 YYNGEE. This CDR3 is 12 amino acids long. J was trimmed by 4 bases and V by 7 bases; bases with no gene match: 0. CDR3 amino acids: CASGTGNQPQHF. CDR3 DNA: TGTGCCAGCGGGACAGGGAATCAGCCCCAGCATTTT.

The gene calls are TRBV27 and TRBJ2-3; the D is unclear. CDR1 is MNHEY, CDR2 SMNVEV, per germline (reference sequence). Deletions cut 3 bases from V and 0 bases from J, with 4 bases between. CDR3 length: 13 amino acids. The CDR3 coding sequence is TGTGCCAGCAGTTTCTCCAGCACAGATACGCAGTATTTT. It codes for CASSFSSTDTQYF.

The V call is TRBV19, the J call TRBJ2-7; D might be TRBD1 (5 bases). The CDR3 is 14 residues long. V shed 2 bases and J shed 3 bases, with 11 bases lying between them. Germline V gene sequence: CDR1 LNHDA, CDR2 SQIVND (reference sequence). CDR3 nucleotide sequence: TGTGCCAGTAGTATAAGTTCAGGGTTCTACGAGCAGTACTTC. Encoded protein: CASSISSGFYEQYF.

The chain combines TRBV29-1 with TRBJ2-7, with D unresolved. Trimming shortened V by 1 base and J by 6 bases, and 10 bases separated the two germline ends. The CDR3 covers 12 residues. In germline, CDR1 is SQVTM, CDR2 ANQGSEA. The CDR3 bases are TGCAGCGTTGAAGTCAATCGAGGCGAGCAGTACTTC. Translation: CSVEVNRGEQYF.

A few counts support this clone. CDR3 sequence reads: CASSQVVRTSGRRDEQFF. The CDR3 DNA reads TGTGCCAGCAGCCAAGTTGTCCGAACTAGCGGGAGACGGGATGAGCAGTTCTTC. The chain joins TRBV14 to TRBJ2-1; 11 bases agree with TRBD2. CDR1 and CDR2 (germline): SGHDN, FVKESK. V shed 1 base and J 8 bases; nucleotides not matched to a gene: 13. The CDR3 length is 18 residues. The full variable domain, its missing parts supplied by reference TRBV14 and TRBJ2-1, is EAGVTQFPSHSVIEKGQTVTLRCDPISGHDNLYWYRRVMGKEIKFLLHFVKESKQDESGMPNNRFLAERTGGTYSTLKVQPAELEDSGVYFCASSQVVRTSGRRDEQFFGPGTRLTVL.

This chain links TRBV9 with TRBJ2-1, with 9 positions matching TRBD2. Trimming took 3 bases from V and 2 from J; bases not matched to a gene: 6. Germline V gene lookup returns CDR1 SGDLS and CDR2 YYNGEE. CDR3 length equals 16 residues. CDR3 sequence (DNA): TGTGCCAGCAGCGGTAGCGGGAGAGTCACCTACAATGAGCAGTTCTTC. Translated: CASSGSGRVTYNEQFF.

This chain joins TRBV7-9 and TRBJ2-7, with a possible D match to TRBD2 (7 bases). The V end was cut by 5 bases, the J end by 3 bases, with 23 bases between. The CDR3 consists of 17 residues. CDR1 and CDR2 from the germline V gene are SEHNR and FQNEAQ (reference sequence). The DNA for the CDR3 is TGTGCCAGCAGCCCCCCTTTGCGGGGGCAGGGTGACTACGAGCAGTACTTC. It yields the protein CASSPPLRGQGDYEQYF.

The gene calls are TRBV29-1 and TRBJ2-7; unclear D gene. This CDR3 is 15 amino acids long. Trimming removed 0 bases at V and 0 bases at J, with 12 bases between. Germline values: CDR1 SQVTM, CDR2 ANQGSEA. The CDR3 DNA sequence: TGCAGCGTTGAAGATTCGGGCAGTAGCTCCTACGAGCAGTACTTC. Protein sequence: CSVEDSGSSSYEQYF.